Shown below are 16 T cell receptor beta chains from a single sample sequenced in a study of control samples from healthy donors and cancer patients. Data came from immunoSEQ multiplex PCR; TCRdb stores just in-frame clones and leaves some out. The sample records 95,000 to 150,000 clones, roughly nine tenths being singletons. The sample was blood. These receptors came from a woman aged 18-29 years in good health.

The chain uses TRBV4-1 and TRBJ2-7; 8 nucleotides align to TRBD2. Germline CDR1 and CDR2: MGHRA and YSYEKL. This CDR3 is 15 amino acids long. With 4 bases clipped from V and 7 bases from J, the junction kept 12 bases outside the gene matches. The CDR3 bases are TGCGCCAGCAGCCTTAGCGGAGCGGGAGACGGTGAGCAGTACTTC. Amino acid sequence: CASSLSGAGDGEQYF.

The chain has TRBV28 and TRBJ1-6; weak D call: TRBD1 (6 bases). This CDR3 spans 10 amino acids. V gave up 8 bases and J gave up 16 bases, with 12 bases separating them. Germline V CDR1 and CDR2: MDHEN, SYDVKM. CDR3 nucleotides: TGTGCCAGCGGTCGACAGGCTCTCCACTTT. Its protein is CASGRQALHF. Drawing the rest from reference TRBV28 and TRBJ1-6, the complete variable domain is DVKVTQSSRYLVKRTGEKVFLECVQDMDHENMFWYRQDPGLGLRLIYFSYDVKMKEKGDIPEGYSVSREKKERFSLILESASTNQTSMYLCASGRQALHFGNGTRLTVT.

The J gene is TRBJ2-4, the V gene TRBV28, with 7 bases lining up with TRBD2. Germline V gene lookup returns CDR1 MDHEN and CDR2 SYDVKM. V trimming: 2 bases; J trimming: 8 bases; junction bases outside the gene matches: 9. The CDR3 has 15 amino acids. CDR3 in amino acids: CASSLKGRRGDIQYF. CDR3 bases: TGTGCCAGCAGTTTAAAGGGCCGCCGGGGGGACATTCAGTACTTC.

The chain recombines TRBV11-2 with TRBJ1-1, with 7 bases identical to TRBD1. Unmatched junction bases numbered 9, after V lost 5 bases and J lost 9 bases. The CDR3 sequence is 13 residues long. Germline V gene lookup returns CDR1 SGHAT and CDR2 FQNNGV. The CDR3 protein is CASSPNLGGQAFF. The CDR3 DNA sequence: TGTGCCAGCAGCCCCAACCTAGGGGGCCAAGCTTTCTTT.

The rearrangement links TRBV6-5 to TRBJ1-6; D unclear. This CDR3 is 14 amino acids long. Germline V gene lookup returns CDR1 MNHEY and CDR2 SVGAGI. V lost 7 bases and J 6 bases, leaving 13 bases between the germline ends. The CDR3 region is CASKKGEFNSPLHF. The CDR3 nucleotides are TGTGCCAGCAAGAAGGGAGAATTTAATTCACCCCTCCACTTT.

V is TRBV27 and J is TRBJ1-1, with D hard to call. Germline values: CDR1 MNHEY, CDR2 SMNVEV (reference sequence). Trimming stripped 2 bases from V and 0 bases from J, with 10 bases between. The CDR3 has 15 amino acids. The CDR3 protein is CASSLVRPLNTEAFF. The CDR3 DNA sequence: TGTGCCAGCAGTTTAGTTCGGCCACTGAACACTGAAGCTTTCTTT.

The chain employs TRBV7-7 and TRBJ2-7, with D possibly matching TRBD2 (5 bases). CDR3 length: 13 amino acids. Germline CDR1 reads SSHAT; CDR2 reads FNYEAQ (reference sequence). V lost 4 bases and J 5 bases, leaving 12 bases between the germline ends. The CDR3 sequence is CASSSLAGDEQYF. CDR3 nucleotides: TGTGCCAGCAGCTCCTTGGCCGGGGACGAGCAGTACTTC.

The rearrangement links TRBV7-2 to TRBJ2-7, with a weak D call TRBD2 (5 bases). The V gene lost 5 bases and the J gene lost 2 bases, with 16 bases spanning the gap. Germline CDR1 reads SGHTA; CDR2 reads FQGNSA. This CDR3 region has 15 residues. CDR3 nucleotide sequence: TGTGCCAGCAGCCCGGAGGAGGCGCCGACCTACGAGCAGTACTTC. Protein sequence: CASSPEEAPTYEQYF.

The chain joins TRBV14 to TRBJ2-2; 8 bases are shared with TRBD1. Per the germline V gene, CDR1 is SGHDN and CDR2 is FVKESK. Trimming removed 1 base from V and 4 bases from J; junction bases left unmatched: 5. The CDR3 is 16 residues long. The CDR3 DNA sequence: TGTGCCAGCAGCCAAGTGTGGGACAGGTCCACCGGGGAGCTGTTTTTT. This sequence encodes CASSQVWDRSTGELFF.

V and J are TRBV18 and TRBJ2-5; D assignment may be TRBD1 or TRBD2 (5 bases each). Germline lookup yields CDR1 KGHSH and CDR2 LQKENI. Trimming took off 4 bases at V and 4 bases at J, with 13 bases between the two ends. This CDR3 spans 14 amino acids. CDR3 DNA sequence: TGTGCCAGCTCACAGGGACCAACCCGAGAGACCCAGTACTTC. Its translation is CASSQGPTRETQYF.

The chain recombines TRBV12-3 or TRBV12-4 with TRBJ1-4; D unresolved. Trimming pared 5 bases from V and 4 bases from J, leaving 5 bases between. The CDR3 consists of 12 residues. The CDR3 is CASSPYNEKLFF. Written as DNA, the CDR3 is TGTGCCAGCAGTCCTTATAATGAAAAACTGTTTTTT.

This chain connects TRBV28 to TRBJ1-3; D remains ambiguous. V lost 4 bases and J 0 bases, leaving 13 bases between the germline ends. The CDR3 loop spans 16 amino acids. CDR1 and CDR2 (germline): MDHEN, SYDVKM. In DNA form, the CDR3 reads TGTGCCAGCAGTTGGGATAACCAAATCTCTGGAAACACCATATATTTT. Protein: CASSWDNQISGNTIYF.

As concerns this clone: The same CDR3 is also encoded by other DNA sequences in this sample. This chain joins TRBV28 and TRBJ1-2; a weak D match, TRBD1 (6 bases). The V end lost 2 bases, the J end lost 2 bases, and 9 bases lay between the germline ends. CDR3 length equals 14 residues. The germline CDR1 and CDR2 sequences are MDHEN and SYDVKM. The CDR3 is CASSLGGQNYGYTF. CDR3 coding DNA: TGTGCCAGCAGTTTAGGGGGGCAGAACTATGGCTACACCTTC.

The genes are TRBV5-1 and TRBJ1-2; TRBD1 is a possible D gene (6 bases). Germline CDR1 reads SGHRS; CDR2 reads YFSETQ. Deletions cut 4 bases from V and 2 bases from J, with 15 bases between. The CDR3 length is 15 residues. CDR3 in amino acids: CASSPTQGINYGYTF. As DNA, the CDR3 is TGCGCCAGCAGCCCGACACAGGGTATAAACTATGGCTACACCTTC. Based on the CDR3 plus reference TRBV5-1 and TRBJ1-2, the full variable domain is KAGVTQTPRYLIKTRGQQVTLSCSPISGHRSVSWYQQTPGQGLQFLFEYFSETQRNKGNFPGRFSGRQFSNSRSEMNVSTLELGDSALYLCASSPTQGINYGYTFGSGTRLTVV.

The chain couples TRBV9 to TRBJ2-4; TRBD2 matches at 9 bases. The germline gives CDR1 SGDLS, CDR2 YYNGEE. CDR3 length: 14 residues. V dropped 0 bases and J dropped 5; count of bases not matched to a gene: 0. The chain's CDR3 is CASSVGLAENIQYF. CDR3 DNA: TGTGCCAGCAGCGTAGGACTAGCGGAAAACATTCAGTACTTC.

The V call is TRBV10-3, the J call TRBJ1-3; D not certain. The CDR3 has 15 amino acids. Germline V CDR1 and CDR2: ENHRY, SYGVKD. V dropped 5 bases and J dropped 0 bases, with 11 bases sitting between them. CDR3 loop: CAISTDVGSGNTIYF. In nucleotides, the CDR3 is TGTGCCATCAGTACGGACGTGGGCTCTGGAAACACCATATATTTT.